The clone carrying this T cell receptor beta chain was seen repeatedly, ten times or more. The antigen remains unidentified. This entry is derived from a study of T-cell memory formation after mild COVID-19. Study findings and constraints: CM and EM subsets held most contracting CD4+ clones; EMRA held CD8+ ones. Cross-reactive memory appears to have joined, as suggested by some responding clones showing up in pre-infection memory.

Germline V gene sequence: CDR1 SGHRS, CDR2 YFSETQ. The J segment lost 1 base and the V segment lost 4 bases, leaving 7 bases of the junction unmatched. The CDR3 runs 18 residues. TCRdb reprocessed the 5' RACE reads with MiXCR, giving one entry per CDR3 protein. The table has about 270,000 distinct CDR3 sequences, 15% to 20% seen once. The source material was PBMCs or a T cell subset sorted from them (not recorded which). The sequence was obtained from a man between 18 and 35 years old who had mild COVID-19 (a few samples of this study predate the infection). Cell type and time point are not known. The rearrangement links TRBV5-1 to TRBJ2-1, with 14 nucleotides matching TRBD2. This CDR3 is CASSPGTSGGLSYNEQFF. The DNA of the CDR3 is TGCGCCAGCAGCCCGGGGACTAGCGGGGGCCTTTCCTACAATGAGCAGTTCTTC. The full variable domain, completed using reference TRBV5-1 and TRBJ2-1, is KAGVTQTPRYLIKTRGQQVTLSCSPISGHRSVSWYQQTPGQGLQFLFEYFSETQRNKGNFPGRFSGRQFSNSRSEMNVSTLELGDSALYLCASSPGTSGGLSYNEQFFGPGTRLTVL.